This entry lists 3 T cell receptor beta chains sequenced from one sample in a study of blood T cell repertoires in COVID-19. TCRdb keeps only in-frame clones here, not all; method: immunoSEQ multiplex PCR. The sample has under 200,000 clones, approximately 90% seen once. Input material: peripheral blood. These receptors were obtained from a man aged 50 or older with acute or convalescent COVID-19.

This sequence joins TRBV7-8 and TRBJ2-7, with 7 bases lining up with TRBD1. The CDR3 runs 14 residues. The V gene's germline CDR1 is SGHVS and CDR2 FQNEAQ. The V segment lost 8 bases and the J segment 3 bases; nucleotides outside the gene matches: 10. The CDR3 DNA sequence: TGTGCCAGCTGCCCGGAAACAGGGGTCTACGAGCAGTACGTC. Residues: CASCPETGVYEQYV.

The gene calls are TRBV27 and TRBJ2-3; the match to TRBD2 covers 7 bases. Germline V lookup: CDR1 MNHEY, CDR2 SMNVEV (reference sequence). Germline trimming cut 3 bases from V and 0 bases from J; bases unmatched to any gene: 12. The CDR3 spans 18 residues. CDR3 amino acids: CASSLHRLREVSTDTQYF. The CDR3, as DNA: TGTGCCAGCAGTTTGCACAGGCTCCGGGAGGTGAGCACAGATACGCAGTATTTT.

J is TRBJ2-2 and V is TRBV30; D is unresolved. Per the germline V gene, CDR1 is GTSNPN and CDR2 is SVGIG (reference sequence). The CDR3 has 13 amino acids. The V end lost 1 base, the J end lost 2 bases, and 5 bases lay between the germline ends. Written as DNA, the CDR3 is TGTGCCTGGAGTGCATCAAACACCGGGGAGCTGTTTTTT. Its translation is CAWSASNTGELFF.